The 30 T cell receptor beta chains below all came from one sample that was sequenced in a study of OX40 agonist ivuxolimab in advanced cancers. Clones were sequenced by immunoSEQ multiplex PCR, and TCRdb holds only the in-frame ones, with some missing. The table has 53,000 or so clones, roughly 79% seen once; the top ten hold approximately 2.3%. The sample consisted of CD4+ or CD8+ T cells sorted from blood, taken in a trial of the OX40 agonist ivuxolimab. The source is an adult with an advanced solid tumor such as melanoma, head and neck, liver or kidney cancer.

The chain carries TRBV28 and TRBJ1-5; maybe TRBD1 (5 bases). The CDR3 runs to 15 residues. Germline V gives CDR1 MDHEN, CDR2 SYDVKM. The ends were cut back, 7 bases at V and 3 bases at J, with 16 bases in the middle. CDR3 in DNA: TGTGCCAGCATCGGGGGTTCGCGGACCAATCAGCCCCAGCATTTT. This gives the protein CASIGGSRTNQPQHF.

The CDR3 nucleotides are TGTGCCAGCAGCGGCAGGGGTGTAGAGGAGACCCAGTACTTC. Its protein is CASSGRGVEETQYF. The V and J genes are TRBV9 and TRBJ2-5, with D maybe TRBD1 (6 bases). Germline V CDR1 and CDR2: SGDLS, YYNGEE. V lost 3 bases to trimming and J lost 5 bases, with 14 bases between them. The CDR3 runs 14 residues.

The chain couples TRBV5-1 to TRBJ1-5, with TRBD1 matching over 7 bases. There are 15 residues in the CDR3. CDR1 and CDR2 from the germline V gene are SGHRS and YFSETQ. V lost 1 base to trimming and J lost 7 bases; unmatched junction nucleotides: 8. CDR3 protein: CASSLFQGVRQPQHF. CDR3 sequence (DNA): TGCGCCAGCAGCTTGTTCCAGGGGGTTCGACAGCCCCAGCATTTT.

The chain employs TRBV5-6 and TRBJ2-5; TRBD1 aligns across 11 bases. Germline V gene data show CDR1 as SGHDT and CDR2 as YYEEEE. This CDR3 has 15 amino acids. Germline trimming cut 4 bases from V and 5 bases from J; bases unmatched to any gene: 7. The CDR3 is CASSPGQGAWETQYF. CDR3 DNA sequence: TGTGCCAGCAGCCCCGGACAGGGGGCGTGGGAGACCCAGTACTTC.

The rearrangement uses TRBV5-4 and TRBJ1-2; D gene ambiguous. This CDR3 is 12 amino acids long. Trimming cost V 1 base and J 3 bases, with 4 bases left between them. Germline lookup yields CDR1 SGHNT and CDR2 YYREEE (reference sequence). The CDR3 is CASSLTDYGYTF. In DNA form, the CDR3 reads TGTGCCAGCAGCTTGACAGACTATGGCTACACCTTC.

The chain carries TRBV7-8 and TRBJ2-1; weak D call: TRBD2 (5 bases). The germline V gene has CDR1 SGHVS and CDR2 FQNEAQ. V was cut by 1 base and J by 7 bases, with 14 bases left in between. The CDR3 covers 15 residues. The CDR3 here is CASSLGLAPVNEQFF. CDR3 bases: TGTGCCAGCAGCTTAGGGTTAGCGCCCGTTAATGAGCAGTTCTTC.

This clone was seen a handful of times. The chain links TRBV6-5 to TRBJ2-7; TRBD2 agrees at 10 bases. Germline assignment: CDR1 MNHEY and CDR2 SVGAGI. Trimming took 6 bases from V and 2 from J; bases not matched to a gene: 4. The CDR3 runs 14 residues. The CDR3 sequence: CASRASGGAYEQYF. CDR3 sequence (DNA): TGTGCCAGCAGAGCTAGCGGGGGCGCCTACGAGCAGTACTTC.

The chain joins TRBV19 to TRBJ2-1, with TRBD2 identical over 7 bases. The V segment lost 3 bases and the J segment 4 bases; nucleotides outside the gene matches: 6. This CDR3 has 15 residues. CDR1 and CDR2 from the germline V gene are LNHDA and SQIVND (reference sequence). The CDR3 loop reads CASSIPREGYNEQFF. The CDR3 bases are TGTGCCAGTAGTATTCCCAGGGAGGGGTACAATGAGCAGTTCTTC.

This clone was detected only once. The chain combines TRBV19 with TRBJ2-1; TRBD2 matches 8 bases. The CDR3 is 16 residues long. V lost 2 bases to trimming and J lost 6 bases; unmatched junction nucleotides: 9. The germline CDR1 and CDR2 sequences are LNHDA and SQIVND (reference sequence). The DNA for the CDR3 is TGTGCCAGTAGTATACAAGCGGGAGATTACCCCAATGAGCAGTTCTTC. Protein product: CASSIQAGDYPNEQFF.

CDR3 region: CASSDEGDQPQHF. CDR3 DNA sequence: TGTGCCAGCAGTGATGAAGGGGATCAGCCCCAGCATTTT. V and J are TRBV2 and TRBJ1-5; a possible D gene is TRBD1 (5 bases). CDR3 length: 13 amino acids. Germline CDR1 SNHLY, CDR2 FYNNEI. V lost 3 bases and J lost 5, with 8 bases in between.

The chain carries TRBV28 and TRBJ2-2, with TRBD2 identical over 7 bases. Germline V gene sequence: CDR1 MDHEN, CDR2 SYDVKM. The CDR3 has 14 amino acids. V was pared by 3 bases and J by 9 bases, with 7 bases of the junction left unmatched. CDR3 nucleotides: TGTGCCAGCAGTTTGGGAGGGGTCGGCCGGGAGCTGTTTTTT. Protein product: CASSLGGVGRELFF.

The chain recombines TRBV10-2 with TRBJ1-1; unclear D gene. Germline assignment: CDR1 WSHSY and CDR2 SAAADI. This CDR3 has 13 amino acids. V was trimmed by 3 bases and J by 7 bases, leaving 12 bases between them. CDR3 DNA sequence: TGCGCCAGCAGTGAAAGTAGGACGGTTGAAGCTTTCTTT. It specifies CASSESRTVEAFF.

The genes are TRBV6-6 and TRBJ2-7, with 7 bases lining up with TRBD2. Germline V gene sequence: CDR1 MNHNY, CDR2 SVGAGI (reference sequence). The CDR3 consists of 15 residues. Germline trimming cut 4 bases from V and 0 bases from J; bases unmatched to any gene: 6. The chain's CDR3 is CASSSRSGNSYEQYF. The CDR3 DNA reads TGTGCCAGCAGTTCCCGCAGCGGGAACTCCTACGAGCAGTACTTC.

In this sample, this clone turned up a few times. V gene TRBV28 combines with J gene TRBJ1-5; D call uncertain. The CDR3 extends over 13 amino acids. Germline CDR1 and CDR2: MDHEN and SYDVKM. Trimming pared 5 bases from V and 9 bases from J, leaving 14 bases between. For the CDR3, the DNA is TGTGCCAGCAGTCCCTCCCAGAGGCGGCCCCAGCATTTT. Its translation: CASSPSQRRPQHF.

This clone was recorded only once. The V gene is TRBV29-1, the J gene TRBJ2-5; D might be TRBD2 (6 bases). V dropped 6 bases and J dropped 5 bases, with 16 bases sitting between them. The germline V gene encodes CDR1 SQVTM and CDR2 ANQGSEA. The CDR3 sequence is 13 residues long. The CDR3 DNA reads TGCAGCGTACGGACGGGCGGGGCGGAGACCCAGTACTTC. Translation gives CSVRTGGAETQYF.

Here the CDR3 reads CASTSRGGRGTEAFF. CDR3 sequence (DNA): TGTGCCAGCACCTCCAGAGGGGGCCGGGGCACTGAAGCTTTCTTT. The chain has TRBV2 and TRBJ1-1, with 7 bases matching TRBD1. From germline, CDR1 is SNHLY and CDR2 FYNNEI. The CDR3 contains 15 residues. V trimming: 7 bases; J trimming: 4 bases; junction bases outside the gene matches: 12.

The chain carries TRBV29-1 and TRBJ2-7; possible D gene TRBD2, 6 bases. The CDR3 loop spans 14 amino acids. Trimming pared 6 bases from V and 5 bases from J, leaving 20 bases between. The germline CDR1 and CDR2 sequences are SQVTM and ANQGSEA. The chain's CDR3 is CSVKQWGREDEQYF. The CDR3, as DNA: TGCAGCGTCAAACAGTGGGGCAGGGAGGACGAGCAGTACTTC.

The chain has TRBV21-1 and TRBJ2-5; TRBD2, as called in the table, went unchecked against the DNA. TRBV21-1 is a listed pseudogene. The CDR3 contains 17 residues. For the CDR3, the DNA is TGTGCCAGCATCCGTCGACTAGCGGGAGATGTAGCAGAGACCCAGTACTTC. This codes for CASIRRLAGDVAETQYF.

The chain uses TRBV5-1 and TRBJ1-3; TRBD1 might be the D (6 bases). The CDR3 sequence is 15 residues long. V shed 4 bases and J shed 4 bases, with 15 bases lying between them. Per germline, CDR1 SGHRS and CDR2 YFSETQ. The CDR3 loop reads CASSPGQLIGNTIYF. CDR3 coding DNA: TGCGCCAGCAGCCCAGGACAGCTCATCGGAAACACCATATATTTT. Using reference TRBV5-1 and TRBJ1-3 for the parts outside the CDR3, the full variable domain is KAGVTQTPRYLIKTRGQQVTLSCSPISGHRSVSWYQQTPGQGLQFLFEYFSETQRNKGNFPGRFSGRQFSNSRSEMNVSTLELGDSALYLCASSPGQLIGNTIYFGEGSWLTVV.

The rearrangement uses TRBV30 and TRBJ1-5; D call uncertain. CDR3 length: 12 amino acids. The V end lost 0 bases, the J end lost 10 bases, and 10 bases lay between the germline ends. Germline lookup yields CDR1 GTSNPN and CDR2 SVGIG (reference sequence). The CDR3 loop is CAWSVEAGPQHF. Here the CDR3 DNA reads TGTGCCTGGAGTGTAGAAGCGGGACCCCAGCATTTT.

V and J are TRBV6-1 and TRBJ2-1, with TRBD1 identical over 7 bases. The V gene's germline CDR1 is MNHNS and CDR2 SASEGT. The CDR3 consists of 14 residues. V trimming: 5 bases; J trimming: 5 bases; junction bases outside the gene matches: 6. Here the CDR3 reads CASSPDRNDNEQFF. The CDR3 region has the DNA TGTGCCAGCAGTCCGGACAGGAATGACAATGAGCAGTTCTTC.

This chain connects TRBV29-1 to TRBJ1-2; D gene unclear. The CDR3 totals 9 residues. The V and J ends lost 1 base and 7 bases respectively, with 1 base between them. Germline CDR1 is SQVTM and CDR2 is ANQGSEA. The CDR3 reads CSVEGGYTF. CDR3 sequence (DNA): TGCAGCGTTGAAGGTGGCTACACCTTC.

The CDR3 nucleotides are TGTGCCAGCAGTGTCTACAGGGGAGGGGGTTCACCCCTCCACTTT. The encoded protein is CASSVYRGGGSPLHF. The chain recombines TRBV6-4 with TRBJ1-6; 7 bases match TRBD1. The CDR3 loop spans 15 amino acids. The ends lost 4 bases at V and 9 bases at J; junction bases unmatched: 9. Germline V lookup: CDR1 MRHNA, CDR2 SNTAGT.

The sample holds one count of this clone. The V and J genes are TRBV5-4 and TRBJ2-7; D gene unclear. From germline, CDR1 is SGHNT and CDR2 YYREEE (reference sequence). This CDR3 contains 15 residues. Trimming left V 3 bases short and J 6 bases short, with 19 bases between. The CDR3 reads CASSSGLLVASEQYF. The CDR3 DNA follows: TGTGCCAGCAGCTCCGGGCTCCTAGTTGCCTCCGAGCAGTACTTC.

This chain uses TRBV6-5 with TRBJ1-6; tentative D call: TRBD1 (5 bases). This CDR3 has 14 residues. Trimming took off 0 bases at V and 13 bases at J, with 13 bases between the two ends. The V gene's germline CDR1 is MNHEY and CDR2 SVGAGI. The CDR3 loop is CASSYSTDLGPLHF. The CDR3 DNA is TGTGCCAGCAGTTACTCGACAGACTTGGGGCCCCTCCACTTT.

The chain couples TRBV5-1 to TRBJ2-7; perhaps TRBD2 as D (5 bases). This CDR3 spans 15 amino acids. V dropped 4 bases and J dropped 0 bases, with 14 bases sitting between them. CDR1 and CDR2 (germline): SGHRS, YFSETQ. The CDR3 DNA reads TGCGCCAGCAGCAGGGAGCTGTCAGACTCCTACGAGCAGTACTTC. Protein sequence: CASSRELSDSYEQYF.

The chain recombines TRBV19 with TRBJ2-3; 8 positions match TRBD2. CDR3 length: 16 residues. Germline trimming cut 2 bases from V and 1 base from J; bases unmatched to any gene: 5. Germline loops: CDR1 LNHDA, CDR2 SQIVND (reference sequence). Here the CDR3 reads CASSIRAGAGTDTQYF. The CDR3 region has the DNA TGTGCCAGTAGTATAAGAGCGGGGGCCGGCACAGATACGCAGTATTTT. Drawing the rest from reference TRBV19 and TRBJ2-3, the complete variable domain is DGGITQSPKYLFRKEGQNVTLSCEQNLNHDAMYWYRQDPGQGLRLIYYSQIVNDFQKGDIAEGYSVSREKKESFPLTVTSAQKNPTAFYLCASSIRAGAGTDTQYFGPGTRLTVL.

This chain links TRBV5-1 with TRBJ2-2, with 12 bases fitting TRBD2. In germline, CDR1 is SGHRS, CDR2 YFSETQ. Trimming took 4 bases from V and 6 from J; bases not matched to a gene: 7. The length of the CDR3 is 16 residues. Here the CDR3 DNA reads TGCGCCAGCAGCCCCCTAGCGGGGGGGCCCTCCGGGGAGCTGTTTTTT. This encodes CASSPLAGGPSGELFF.

The chain couples TRBV6-4 to TRBJ1-4; 7 bases are a match to TRBD1. J gave up 4 bases and V 9 bases, and 8 bases lay outside the gene matches. The CDR3 has 14 residues. CDR1 MRHNA and CDR2 SNTAGT come from the germline V gene. Here the CDR3 DNA reads TGTGCCAGTCCGCAGGGGGAACTTAATGAAAAACTGTTTTTT. Amino acid sequence: CASPQGELNEKLFF.

The chain uses TRBV11-2 and TRBJ2-2, with 7 bases lining up with TRBD2. This CDR3 comprises 16 residues. CDR1 and CDR2 (germline): SGHAT, FQNNGV. The V and J ends lost 5 bases and 4 bases, in that order; junction bases with no gene match: 10. The CDR3 loop reads CASSPGWAGATGELFF. The CDR3 region has the DNA TGTGCCAGCAGCCCTGGATGGGCGGGAGCCACCGGGGAGCTGTTTTTT.